The text below deals with one T cell receptor beta chain. This sample is drawn from a study of blood T cell repertoires in COVID-19. In the study overall: T cells, B-cell-depleted T cells, or PBMCs provided the cDNA or gDNA that served as material.

Those who participated ranged in age from roughly 18 to 90 years and resided in 20 to 30 US areas. From germline, CDR1 is SGHTA and CDR2 FQGTGA. Trimming left V 8 bases short and J 6 bases short, with 14 bases between. The CDR3 is 13 amino acids. Per the original data handling: Estimation of nucleated cell counts was performed using reference gene primer amplification. TCRdb's table, derived via immunoSEQ multiplex PCR, lists solely in-frame clones and lacks some. V, J and clone size derive from that table, while D and trimming were established from the DNA sequence. The sample has 250,000 to 350,000 clones, roughly 89% seen once.

The sequence derives from a woman aged 18-35 years who had recovered from COVID-19. The genes are TRBV7-3 and TRBJ2-1; D is possibly TRBD2 (6 bases). The sequencing input was PBMCs or T cells enriched from blood (not recorded which). CDR3 region: CASRPNSGNEQFF. CDR3 nucleotide sequence: TGTGCCAGCCGACCAAATAGCGGCAATGAGCAGTTCTTC.